One T cell receptor beta chain is described in this entry. The V gene's germline CDR1 is SGHKS and CDR2 YYEKEE (reference sequence). Trimming cost V 6 bases and J 4 bases; bases outside gene matches: 4. The CDR3 totals 14 residues. Documented time point: pretreatment peripheral blood. These data come from a study of PD-L1 blockade in urothelial cancer. Study-wide background: Enrolled patients had been treated previously with 0 to 3 chemotherapy regimens.

TCRdb's table, derived via immunoSEQ multiplex PCR, lists solely in-frame clones and lacks some. The sample has tens of thousands of clones, around 87% seen once. This chain connects TRBV5-5 to TRBJ2-3; 11 bases align to TRBD2. The receptor comes from a man in his 60s with urothelial cancer. The sequencing used PBMCs, collected around atezolizumab (anti-PD-L1) treatment. The CDR3 reads CASITSGRSDTQYF. The CDR3, as DNA: TGTGCCAGCATCACTAGCGGGAGATCAGATACGCAGTATTTT. Full variable domain (outside the CDR3, taken from reference TRBV5-5 and TRBJ2-3): DAGVTQSPTHLIKTRGQQVTLRCSPISGHKSVSWYQQVLGQGPQFIFQYYEKEERGRGNFPDRFSARQFPNYSSELNVNALLLGDSALYLCASITSGRSDTQYFGPGTRLTVL.